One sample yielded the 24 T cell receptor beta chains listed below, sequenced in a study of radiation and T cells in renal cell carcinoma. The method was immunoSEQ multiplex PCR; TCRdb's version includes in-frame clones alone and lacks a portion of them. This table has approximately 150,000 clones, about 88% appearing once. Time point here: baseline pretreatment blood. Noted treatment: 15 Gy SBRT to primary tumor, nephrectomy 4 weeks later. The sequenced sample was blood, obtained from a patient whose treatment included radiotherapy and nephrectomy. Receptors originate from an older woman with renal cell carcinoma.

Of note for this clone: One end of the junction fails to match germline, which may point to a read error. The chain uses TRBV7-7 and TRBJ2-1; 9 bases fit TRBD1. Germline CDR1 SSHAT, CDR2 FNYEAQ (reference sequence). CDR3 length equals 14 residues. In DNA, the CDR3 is TGTGCTAGCAGCCCAGGACAGGGGAACAATGAGCAGTTCTTC. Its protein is CASSPGQGNNEQFF. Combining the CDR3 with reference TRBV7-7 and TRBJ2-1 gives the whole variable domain GAGVSQSPRYKVTKRGQDVTLRCDPISSHATLYWYQQALGQGPEFLTYFNYEAQPDKSGLPSDRFSAERPEGSISTLTIQRTEQRDSAMYRCASSPGQGNNEQFFGPGTRLTVL.

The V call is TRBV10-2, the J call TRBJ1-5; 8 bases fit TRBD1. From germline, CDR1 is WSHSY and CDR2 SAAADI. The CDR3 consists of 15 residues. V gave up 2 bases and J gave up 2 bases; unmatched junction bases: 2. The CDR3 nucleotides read TGCGCCAGCAGTGAGGCAGGGGGCGGCAATCAGCCCCAGCATTTT. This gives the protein CASSEAGGGNQPQHF.

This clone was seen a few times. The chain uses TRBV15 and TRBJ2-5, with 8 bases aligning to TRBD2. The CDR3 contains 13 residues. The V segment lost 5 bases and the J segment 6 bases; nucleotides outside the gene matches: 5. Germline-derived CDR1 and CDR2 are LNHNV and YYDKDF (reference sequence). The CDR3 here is CATSAGLAKTQYF. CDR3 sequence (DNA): TGTGCCACCAGCGCTGGACTAGCAAAGACCCAGTACTTC.

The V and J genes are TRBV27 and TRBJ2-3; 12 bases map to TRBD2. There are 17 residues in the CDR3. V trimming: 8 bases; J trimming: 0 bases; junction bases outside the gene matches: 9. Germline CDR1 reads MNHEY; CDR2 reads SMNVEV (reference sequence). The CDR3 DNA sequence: TGTGCCAGCTCTCGTACTGGGACTAGCGGGAGCACAGATACGCAGTATTTT. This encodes CASSRTGTSGSTDTQYF.

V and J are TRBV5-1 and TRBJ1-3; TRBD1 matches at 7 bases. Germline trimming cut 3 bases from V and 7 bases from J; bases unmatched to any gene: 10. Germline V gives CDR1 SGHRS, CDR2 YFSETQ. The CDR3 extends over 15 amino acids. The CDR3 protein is CASSSDRSDGNTIYF. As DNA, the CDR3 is TGCGCCAGCAGCTCGGACAGGTCCGATGGGAACACCATATATTTT.

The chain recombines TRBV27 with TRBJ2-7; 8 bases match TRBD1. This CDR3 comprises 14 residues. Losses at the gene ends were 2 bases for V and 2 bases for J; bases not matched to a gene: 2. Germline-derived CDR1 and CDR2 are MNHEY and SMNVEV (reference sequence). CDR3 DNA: TGTGCCAGCAGTTTACAGGGGGCGACCTACGAGCAGTACTTC. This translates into CASSLQGATYEQYF.

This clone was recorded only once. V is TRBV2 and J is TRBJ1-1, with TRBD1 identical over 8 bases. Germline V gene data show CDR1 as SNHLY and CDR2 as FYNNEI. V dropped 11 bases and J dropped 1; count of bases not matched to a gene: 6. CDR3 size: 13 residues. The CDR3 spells CAWIGQGNTEAFF. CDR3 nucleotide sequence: TGTGCCTGGATAGGACAGGGGAACACTGAAGCTTTCTTT. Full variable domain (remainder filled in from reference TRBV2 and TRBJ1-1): EPEVTQTPSHQVTQMGQEVILRCVPISNHLYFYWYRQILGQKVEFLVSFYNNEISEKSEIFDDQFSVERPDGSNFTLKIRSTKLEDSAMYFCAWIGQGNTEAFFGQGTRLTVV.

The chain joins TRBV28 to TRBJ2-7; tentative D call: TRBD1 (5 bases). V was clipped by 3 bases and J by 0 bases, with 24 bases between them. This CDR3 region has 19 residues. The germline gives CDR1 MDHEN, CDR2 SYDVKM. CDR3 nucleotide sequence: TGTGCCAGCAGTTTTGTCGGTTGGGTCGGCTTAAGGGGCTCCTACGAGCAGTACTTC. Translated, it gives CASSFVGWVGLRGSYEQYF.

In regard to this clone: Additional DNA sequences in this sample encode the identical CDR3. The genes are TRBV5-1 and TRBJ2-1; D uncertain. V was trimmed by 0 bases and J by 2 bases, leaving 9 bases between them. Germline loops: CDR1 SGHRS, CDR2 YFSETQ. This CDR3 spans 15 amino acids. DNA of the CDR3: TGCGCCAGCAGCTTGGCCGCAGGCGCCTACAATGAGCAGTTCTTC. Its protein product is CASSLAAGAYNEQFF.

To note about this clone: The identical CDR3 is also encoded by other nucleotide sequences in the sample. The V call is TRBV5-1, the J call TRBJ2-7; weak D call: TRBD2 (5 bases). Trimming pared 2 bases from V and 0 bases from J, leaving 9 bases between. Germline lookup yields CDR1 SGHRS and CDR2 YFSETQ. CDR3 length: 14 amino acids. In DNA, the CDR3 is TGCGCCAGCAGCTTAGGAGGTAGCTCCTACGAGCAGTACTTC. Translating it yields CASSLGGSSYEQYF.

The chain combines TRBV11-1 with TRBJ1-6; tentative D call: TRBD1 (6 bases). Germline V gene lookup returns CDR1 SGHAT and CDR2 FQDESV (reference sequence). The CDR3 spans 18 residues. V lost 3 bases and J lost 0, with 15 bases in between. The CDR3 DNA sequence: TGTGCCAGCAGCTTCACTCGGGGGACAAGCTCCTATAATTCACCCCTCCACTTT. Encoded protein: CASSFTRGTSSYNSPLHF.

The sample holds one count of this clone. CDR3 sequence reads: CASSPRQIFNYGYTF. CDR3 in DNA: TGTGCCAGCAGCCCCAGACAGATCTTCAACTATGGCTACACCTTC. J is TRBJ1-2 and V is TRBV7-8; a weak D match, TRBD1 (5 bases). Germline assignment: CDR1 SGHVS and CDR2 FQNEAQ. The V gene lost 5 bases and the J gene lost 2 bases, with 15 bases spanning the gap. The CDR3 extends over 15 amino acids.

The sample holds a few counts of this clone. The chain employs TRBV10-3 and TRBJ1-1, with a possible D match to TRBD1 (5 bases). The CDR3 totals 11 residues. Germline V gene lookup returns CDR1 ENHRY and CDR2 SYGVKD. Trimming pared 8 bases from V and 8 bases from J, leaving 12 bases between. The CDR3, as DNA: TGTGCCATCCACAGCGGGGGGGAAGCTTTCTTT. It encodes CAIHSGGEAFF.

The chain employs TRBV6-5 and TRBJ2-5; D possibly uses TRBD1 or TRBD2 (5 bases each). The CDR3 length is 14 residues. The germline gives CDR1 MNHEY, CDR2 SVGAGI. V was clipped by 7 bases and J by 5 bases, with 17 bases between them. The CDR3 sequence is CASTTGRADETQYF. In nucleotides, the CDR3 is TGTGCCAGCACCACGGGACGGGCGGACGAGACCCAGTACTTC.

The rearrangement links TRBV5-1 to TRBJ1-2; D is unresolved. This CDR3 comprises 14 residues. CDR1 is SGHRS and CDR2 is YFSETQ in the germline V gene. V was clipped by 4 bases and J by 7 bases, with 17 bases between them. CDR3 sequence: CASSPVYGEGGYTF. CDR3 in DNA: TGCGCCAGCAGCCCAGTCTACGGGGAGGGTGGCTACACCTTC.

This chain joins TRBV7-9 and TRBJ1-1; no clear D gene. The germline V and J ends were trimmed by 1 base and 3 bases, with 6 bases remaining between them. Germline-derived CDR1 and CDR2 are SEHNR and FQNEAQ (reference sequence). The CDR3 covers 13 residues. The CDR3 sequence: CASSLEGDTEAFF. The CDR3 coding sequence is TGTGCCAGCAGCTTAGAGGGAGACACTGAAGCTTTCTTT.

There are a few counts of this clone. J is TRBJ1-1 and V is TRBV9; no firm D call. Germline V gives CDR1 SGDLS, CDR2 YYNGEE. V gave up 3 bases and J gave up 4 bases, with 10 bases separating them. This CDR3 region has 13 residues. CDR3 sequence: CASSGAGFTEAFF. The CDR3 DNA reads TGTGCCAGCAGCGGGGCCGGGTTCACTGAAGCTTTCTTT.

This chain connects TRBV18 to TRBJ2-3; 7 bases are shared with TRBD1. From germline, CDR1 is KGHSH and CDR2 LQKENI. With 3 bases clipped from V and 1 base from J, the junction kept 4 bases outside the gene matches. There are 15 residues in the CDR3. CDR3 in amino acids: CASSPRQGGTDTQYF. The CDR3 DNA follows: TGTGCCAGCTCACCGCGACAGGGCGGCACAGATACGCAGTATTTT. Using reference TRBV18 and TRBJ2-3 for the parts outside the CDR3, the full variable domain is NAGVMQNPRHLVRRRGQEARLRCSPMKGHSHVYWYRQLPEEGLKFMVYLQKENIIDESGMPKERFSAEFPKEGPSILRIQQVVRGDSAAYFCASSPRQGGTDTQYFGPGTRLTVL.

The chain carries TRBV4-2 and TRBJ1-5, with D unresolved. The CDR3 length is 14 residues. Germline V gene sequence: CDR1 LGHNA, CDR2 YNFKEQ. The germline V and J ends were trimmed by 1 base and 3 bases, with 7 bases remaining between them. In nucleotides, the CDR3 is TGTGCCAGCAGCCAAGGTACACCCAATCAGCCCCAGCATTTT. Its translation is CASSQGTPNQPQHF.

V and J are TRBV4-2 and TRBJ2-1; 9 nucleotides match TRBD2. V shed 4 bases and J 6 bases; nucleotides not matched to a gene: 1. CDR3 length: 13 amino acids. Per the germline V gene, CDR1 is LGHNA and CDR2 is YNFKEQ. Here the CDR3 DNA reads TGTGCCAGCAGCCTGCGGGGGGGCAATGAGCAGTTCTTC. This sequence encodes CASSLRGGNEQFF.

DNA of the CDR3: TGTGCCAGCAGCTCAGACTACACAGATACGCAGTATTTT. Its protein product is CASSSDYTDTQYF. The chain combines TRBV9 with TRBJ2-3; D might be TRBD2 (5 bases). Germline CDR1 SGDLS, CDR2 YYNGEE. Trimming took 4 bases from V and 2 from J, leaving 8 bases between them. This CDR3 contains 13 residues. The full variable domain, completed using reference TRBV9 and TRBJ2-3, is DSGVTQTPKHLITATGQRVTLRCSPRSGDLSVYWYQQSLDQGLQFLIQYYNGEERAKGNILERFSAQQFPDLHSELNLSSLELGDSALYFCASSSDYTDTQYFGPGTRLTVL.

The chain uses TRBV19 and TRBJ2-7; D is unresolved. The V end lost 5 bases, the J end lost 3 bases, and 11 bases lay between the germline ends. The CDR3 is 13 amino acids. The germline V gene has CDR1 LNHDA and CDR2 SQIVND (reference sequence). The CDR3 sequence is CASSPRVFYEQYF. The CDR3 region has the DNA TGTGCCAGTAGTCCTAGGGTTTTCTACGAGCAGTACTTC. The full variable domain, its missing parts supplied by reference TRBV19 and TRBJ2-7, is DGGITQSPKYLFRKEGQNVTLSCEQNLNHDAMYWYRQDPGQGLRLIYYSQIVNDFQKGDIAEGYSVSREKKESFPLTVTSAQKNPTAFYLCASSPRVFYEQYFGPGTRLTVT.

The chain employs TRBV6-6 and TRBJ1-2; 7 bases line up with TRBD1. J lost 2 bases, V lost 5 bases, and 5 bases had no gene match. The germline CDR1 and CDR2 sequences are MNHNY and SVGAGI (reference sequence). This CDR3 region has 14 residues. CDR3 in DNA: TGTGCCAGCAGTCAAGGGACAGCAAACTATGGCTACACCTTC. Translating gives CASSQGTANYGYTF.

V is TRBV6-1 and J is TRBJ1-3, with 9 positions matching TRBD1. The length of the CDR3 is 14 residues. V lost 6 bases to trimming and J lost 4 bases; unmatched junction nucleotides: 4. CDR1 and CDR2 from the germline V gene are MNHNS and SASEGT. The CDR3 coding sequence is TGTGCCAGCAGCTACAGGGGGCCAGGAAACACCATATATTTT. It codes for CASSYRGPGNTIYF.